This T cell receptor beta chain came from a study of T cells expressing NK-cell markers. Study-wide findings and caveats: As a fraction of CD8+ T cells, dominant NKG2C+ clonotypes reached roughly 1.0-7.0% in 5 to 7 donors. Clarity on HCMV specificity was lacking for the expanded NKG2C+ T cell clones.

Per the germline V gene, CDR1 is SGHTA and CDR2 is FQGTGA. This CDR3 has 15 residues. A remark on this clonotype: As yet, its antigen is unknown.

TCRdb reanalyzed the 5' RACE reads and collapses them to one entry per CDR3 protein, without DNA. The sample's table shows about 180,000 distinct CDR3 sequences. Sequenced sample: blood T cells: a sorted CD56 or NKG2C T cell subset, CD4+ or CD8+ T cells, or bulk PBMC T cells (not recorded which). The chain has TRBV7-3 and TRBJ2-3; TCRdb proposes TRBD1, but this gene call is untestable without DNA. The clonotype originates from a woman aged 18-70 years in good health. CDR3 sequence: CASSPQGQGLYTQYF.